This T cell receptor (beta chain) was documented in a study of PD-1 blockade in mismatch repair-deficient tumors. General study findings and limits: Rapid post-treatment expansion, then contraction, generally preceding radiologic response, marked tumor-resident clones.

A single count supports this clone. No antigen is known for it. The CDR3 loop spans 17 amino acids. CDR1 and CDR2 from the germline V gene are LNHNV and YYDKDF (reference sequence). V lost 0 bases and J lost 3, with 17 bases in between. Specified time point: roughly 10-day in vitro stimulation with candidate neoantigen peptide 2. Every patient had mismatch repair deficiency by PCR or immunohistochemistry. Each of seven or eight ELISpot-reactive candidate peptides was used for approximately 10-day stimulation. Libraries were prepared by immunoSEQ multiplex PCR; TCRdb keeps only in-frame clonotypes and omits some of them. The sample holds 8,500 to 10,000 clones, more than 75% seen once.

This receptor was taken from an adult with mismatch repair-deficient cancer. Sequenced material: cells cultured in vitro, taken from a patient treated with pembrolizumab. The gene calls are TRBV15 and TRBJ1-2; perhaps TRBD1 as D (5 bases). The CDR3 coding sequence is TGTGCCACCAGCAGAGATGGCCCCCGGCAGGGAGACTATGGCTACACCTTC. This sequence encodes CATSRDGPRQGDYGYTF. Together with reference TRBV15 and TRBJ1-2, the CDR3 gives the full variable domain: DAMVIQNPRYQVTQFGKPVTLSCSQTLNHNVMYWYQQKSSQAPKLLFHYYDKDFNNEADTPDNFQSRRPNTSFCFLDIRSPGLGDTAMYLCATSRDGPRQGDYGYTFGSGTRLTVV.